The rows below give T cell receptor beta chains drawn from one sample of a study of blood T cell repertoires in COVID-19. This table comes from immunoSEQ multiplex PCR, and its TCRdb copy is limited to in-frame clones, with some not included. The sample consists of about 250,000 clones, about 90% of them appearing once. The sequenced sample consisted of peripheral blood. The receptors were sampled from a man aged 18 to 30 with active or convalescent COVID-19. Both conserved end residues are part of each CDR3. The D gene is left open where the match is weak. Clone sizes are given selectively: once, few, many, or a class where the clone is expanded.

v_gene,abundance,d_gene,j_gene,CDR3aa,CDR3nt
TRBV20-1,-,-,TRBJ1-2,CSASIDTGPLYGYTF,TGCAGTGCTAGTATAGACACCGGTCCCCTCTATGGCTACACCTTC
TRBV9,-,-,TRBJ1-4,CASSAQGSNEKLFF,TGTGCCAGCAGCGCCCAGGGTTCTAATGAAAAACTGTTTTTT
TRBV10-3,-,-,TRBJ1-2,CAIGLEDYGYTF,TGTGCCATCGGGTTGGAGGACTATGGCTACACCTTC
TRBV19,-,-,TRBJ2-3,CASSPATVTDTQYF,TGTGCCAGTAGTCCGGCGACAGTCACAGATACGCAGTATTTT
TRBV18,-,-,TRBJ1-5,CASSPLRDQPQHF,TGTGCCAGCTCACCCCTCAGGGATCAGCCCCAGCATTTT
TRBV5-1,-,TRBD1,TRBJ1-6,CASSAGGTGVNSPLHF,TGCGCCAGCAGCGCAGGGGGGACAGGAGTTAATTCACCCCTCCACTTT
TRBV18,-,-,TRBJ1-4,CASSPLRKEGGEKLFF,TGTGCCAGCTCACCACTAAGAAAAGAGGGAGGTGAAAAACTGTTTTTT
TRBV27,-,TRBD2,TRBJ2-7,CASSPSGGTSYEQYF,TGTGCCAGCAGCCCTAGCGGCGGTACCTCCTACGAGCAGTACTTC
TRBV29-1,-,TRBD1,TRBJ2-7,CSVEQGAGYEQYF,TGCAGCGTTGAACAGGGGGCGGGCTACGAGCAGTACTTC
TRBV11-2,-,TRBD2,TRBJ2-1,CASSLRLAGGPNEQFF,TGTGCCAGCAGCTTACGCCTAGCGGGAGGGCCTAATGAGCAGTTCTTC
TRBV28,-,-,TRBJ2-7,CASINTGVYEQYF,TGTGCCAGCATCAACACAGGTGTATACGAGCAGTACTTC
TRBV5-1,-,TRBD2,TRBJ2-7,CASRTTSGFNEQYF,TGCGCCAGCCGAACGACTAGCGGGTTTAACGAGCAGTACTTC
TRBV7-9,-,-,TRBJ1-2,CASSPRQDTSYGYTF,TGTGCCAGCAGCCCTCGACAGGACACCAGCTATGGCTACACCTTC
TRBV5-4,-,TRBD2,TRBJ2-5,CASSLKTSGRGETQYF,TGTGCCAGCAGCCTAAAGACTAGCGGGCGGGGGGAGACCCAGTACTTC
TRBV20-1,-,-,TRBJ1-4,CSASGPGWEKLFF,TGCAGTGCTAGTGGCCCAGGTTGGGAAAAACTGTTTTTT
TRBV12-3/TRBV12-4,few,-,TRBJ1-4,CASTSGGLQKLFF,TGTGCCAGCACTTCGGGAGGGTTACAAAAACTGTTTTTT
TRBV24-1,-,-,TRBJ2-1,CATSDSPPGKQFF,TGTGCCACCAGTGACTCGCCGCCGGGGAAGCAGTTCTTC
TRBV5-1,once,-,TRBJ2-2,CASITGELFF,TGCGCCAGCATAACCGGGGAGCTGTTTTTT
TRBV20-1,-,TRBD2,TRBJ2-5,CSASSTSGDQETQYF,TGCAGTGCTAGTTCGACTAGCGGAGATCAAGAGACCCAGTACTTC
TRBV19,-,TRBD1,TRBJ2-1,CASSIDSLLRQGIRYNEQFF,TGTGCCAGTAGTATAGATAGCCTCCTTCGACAGGGGATACGATACAATGAGCAGTTCTTC
TRBV13,-,-,TRBJ2-3,CASSLVNIPDTQYF,TGTGCCAGCAGCTTAGTAAATATTCCAGATACGCAGTATTTT
TRBV6-6,-,-,TRBJ2-7,CASSYEEYEQYF,TGTGCCAGCAGTTACGAGGAATACGAGCAGTACTTC
TRBV10-3,-,-,TRBJ1-1,CAISPNRNTEAFF,TGTGCCATCAGTCCAAACAGGAACACTGAAGCTTTCTTT
TRBV7-9,once,TRBD1,TRBJ1-1,CASSLGTGMNTEAFF,TGTGCCAGCAGCTTGGGGACAGGAATGAACACTGAAGCTTTCTTT
TRBV2,few,-,TRBJ1-1,CASIEDTEAFF,TGTGCCAGCATCGAGGACACGGAAGCTTTCTTT
TRBV28,-,-,TRBJ1-1,CASSSSDRTEAFF,TGTGCCAGCAGTTCCTCAGACAGGACTGAAGCTTTCTTT
TRBV6-2/TRBV6-3,-,-,TRBJ2-4,CASSYGEDIQYF,TGTGCCAGCAGTTATGGTGAGGACATTCAGTACTTC
TRBV6-2/TRBV6-3,once,TRBD1,TRBJ2-7,CASSYSSGFETGDHEQYF,TGTGCCAGCAGTTACTCGAGTGGGTTCGAGACAGGGGACCACGAGCAGTACTTC
TRBV5-4,-,-,TRBJ1-1,CASSLRGIGYTEAFF,TGTGCCAGCAGCTTGCGGGGGATTGGGTACACTGAAGCTTTCTTT
TRBV7-9,-,TRBD2,TRBJ2-5,CASSNPLASGTETQYF,TGTGCCAGCAGCAACCCCCTGGCTAGCGGGACGGAGACCCAGTACTTC